This T cell receptor beta chain was identified in a study of blood T cell repertoires in COVID-19. As for the study in general: Italy, Spain and the United States were the sources of the convalescent and acute COVID-19 samples. PBMCs, B-cell-depleted T cells, or T cells provided the cDNA or gDNA that made up the material.

Trimming removed 4 bases at V and 3 bases at J, with 7 bases between. The CDR3 has 14 amino acids. Germline lookup yields CDR1 MNHEY and CDR2 SMNVEV (reference sequence). Methods used by the authors: By means of reference gene primer amplification, nucleated cell counts were estimated. Assay: immunoSEQ multiplex PCR; the TCRdb copy retains only in-frame clones and omits some. V and J calls and clone size are as listed in that table; D and trimming were resolved from the DNA. The sample consists of 100,000 to 150,000 clones, more than 60% of them appearing once. The clonotype was recovered from a woman between 70 and 85 years old with acute or convalescent COVID-19. The source material was peripheral blood. V gene TRBV27 combines with J gene TRBJ1-6; D may be TRBD1 (6 bases). DNA of the CDR3: TGTGCCAGCAGTTCCAGGGGCTATAATTCACCCCTCCACTTT. Protein product: CASSSRGYNSPLHF.